These 5 T cell receptor beta chains share one sample of origin, sequenced in a study of T cells in Graves' hyperthyroidism and ophthalmopathy. RNA transcripts gave rise to amplified TCR beta CDR3 regions. A first-round RT-PCR of the TCR CDR3 used the HTBI primer set. TCRdb ran MiXCR on the multiplex PCR reads and lists one entry per CDR3 protein. This sample yields around 340,000 distinct CDR3 sequences, of which 20% to 25% are seen a single time; roughly 52% belongs to the top ten. Sequenced material: blood. These receptors were collected from a woman between 50 and 59 years old with Graves' hyperthyroidism.

At least ten counts were recorded for this clonotype. V is TRBV6-1 and J is TRBJ1-1; D gene ambiguous. The CDR3 sequence is 13 residues long. V was pared by 6 bases and J by 1 base, with 9 bases between. In germline, CDR1 is MNHNS, CDR2 SASEGT. This CDR3 reads CASSYMRNTEAFF. As DNA, the CDR3 is TGTGCCAGCAGCTACATGAGGAACACTGAAGCTTTCTTT.

The chain combines TRBV20-1 with TRBJ2-3, with 7 bases matching TRBD1. The V and J ends lost 4 bases and 5 bases, in that order; junction bases with no gene match: 3. This CDR3 comprises 12 residues. Germline-derived CDR1 and CDR2 are DFQATT and SNEGSKA (reference sequence). The CDR3 bases are TGCAGTGCTACTCAGGGGGTAGATACGCAGTATTTT. Its protein product is CSATQGVDTQYF.

In the case of this clonotype: A much larger clone lies a single base off, so this may be a read error. This chain connects TRBV6-1 to TRBJ2-7; D not resolved. CDR3 length: 14 amino acids. CDR1 and CDR2 (germline): MNHNS, SASEGT. The CDR3 DNA reads TGTGTCAGCAGTAAAGACCAGCTCGGCTACGAGCAGTACTTC. As protein: CVSSKDQLGYEQYF.

This clonotype was seen ten or more times. The chain combines TRBV28 with TRBJ1-5; D possibly corresponds to TRBD1 (5 bases). V dropped 5 bases and J dropped 0 bases, with 14 bases sitting between them. This CDR3 has 16 amino acids. Germline CDR1 MDHEN, CDR2 SYDVKM. CDR3 nucleotide sequence: TGTGCCAGCAGTCTAACCGGGACCCTTAGCAATCAGCCCCAGCATTTT. Amino acid sequence: CASSLTGTLSNQPQHF. The variable domain in full, with the rest retrieved from reference TRBV28 and TRBJ1-5, is DVKVTQSSRYLVKRTGEKVFLECVQDMDHENMFWYRQDPGLGLRLIYFSYDVKMKEKGDIPEGYSVSREKKERFSLILESASTNQTSMYLCASSLTGTLSNQPQHFGDGTRLSIL.

This clonotype was seen many times. The V and J genes are TRBV7-9 and TRBJ2-7, with D perhaps TRBD1 or TRBD2 (6 bases each). Germline values: CDR1 SEHNR, CDR2 FQNEAQ (reference sequence). This CDR3 spans 15 amino acids. Trimming removed 5 bases at V and 2 bases at J, with 16 bases between. The CDR3 region is CASSLEGHKTYEQYF. In nucleotides, the CDR3 is TGTGCCAGCAGCCTGGAGGGACATAAAACCTACGAGCAGTACTTC.